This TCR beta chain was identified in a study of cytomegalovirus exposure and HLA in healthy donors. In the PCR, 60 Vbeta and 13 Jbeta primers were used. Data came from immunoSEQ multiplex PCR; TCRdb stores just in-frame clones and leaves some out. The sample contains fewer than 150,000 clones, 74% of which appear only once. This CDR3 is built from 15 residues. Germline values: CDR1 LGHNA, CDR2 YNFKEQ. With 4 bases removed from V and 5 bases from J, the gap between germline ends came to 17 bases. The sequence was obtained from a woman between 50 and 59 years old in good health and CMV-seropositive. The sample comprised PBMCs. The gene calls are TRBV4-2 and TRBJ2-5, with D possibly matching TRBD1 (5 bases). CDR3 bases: TGTGCCAGCAGCCTACTGGGGCAGGGTAGGGAGACCCAGTACTTC. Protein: CASSLLGQGRETQYF.